These 8 T cell receptor beta chains were all obtained from the same sample, sequenced in a study of blood T cell repertoires in COVID-19. Profiling relied on immunoSEQ multiplex PCR, and the TCRdb table lists in-frame clones only, not all of them. The data hold 150,000 to 200,000 clones, with more than 70% observed a single time. Specimen: peripheral blood. The receptors were sampled from a man aged 35 to 55 with active or convalescent COVID-19.

The chain uses TRBV9 and TRBJ2-2; no clear D gene. The CDR3 runs to 14 residues. With 6 bases removed from V and 0 bases from J, the gap between germline ends came to 9 bases. CDR1 and CDR2 from the germline V gene are SGDLS and YYNGEE. The CDR3 nucleotides read TGTGCCAGCACTCCCAGGACGAACACCGGGGAGCTGTTTTTT. Protein sequence: CASTPRTNTGELFF.

V and J are TRBV6-5 and TRBJ1-2; tentatively, D is TRBD1 (5 bases). The germline gives CDR1 MNHEY, CDR2 SVGAGI. CDR3 length: 13 residues. Trimming pared 6 bases from V and 7 bases from J, leaving 15 bases between. The DNA for the CDR3 is TGTGCCAGCAGCGCGGGGCCCGCGGGTGGCTACACCTTC. As protein: CASSAGPAGGYTF.

The chain is built from TRBV6-5 and TRBJ1-3; D is uncertain. Trimming cost V 8 bases and J 0 bases, with 14 bases left between them. The CDR3 has 15 residues. The germline CDR1 and CDR2 sequences are MNHEY and SVGAGI. CDR3 amino acids: CASQRGGLSGNTIYF. The CDR3 DNA is TGTGCCAGCCAGAGAGGAGGCCTCTCTGGAAACACCATATATTTT.

This sequence joins TRBV7-2 and TRBJ1-2; TRBD1 aligns across 8 bases. Germline CDR1 reads SGHTA; CDR2 reads FQGNSA. V trimming: 4 bases; J trimming: 3 bases; junction bases outside the gene matches: 10. The CDR3 is made up of 16 amino acids. CDR3 loop: CASSSGPRGLDYGYTF. In nucleotides, the CDR3 is TGTGCCAGCAGCTCTGGACCCAGGGGGCTGGACTATGGCTACACCTTC.

This chain uses TRBV6-5 with TRBJ1-2; a weak D match, TRBD1 (5 bases). V lost 5 bases, J lost 3 bases, and 16 bases lay in between. The CDR3 covers 15 residues. Germline V lookup: CDR1 MNHEY, CDR2 SVGAGI. The CDR3 DNA is TGTGCCAGCAGTCCCGAGGAGGGGCCATACTATGGCTACACCTTC. The encoded protein is CASSPEEGPYYGYTF.

This clone was observed once. The CDR3 loop is CASSAGTNSNQPQHF. The CDR3 DNA is TGTGCCAGCAGCGCCGGGACAAATAGCAATCAGCCCCAGCATTTT. The rearrangement links TRBV9 to TRBJ1-5, with D possibly TRBD1 on 6 matching bases. The germline V gene has CDR1 SGDLS and CDR2 YYNGEE. V was cut by 3 bases and J by 0 bases, with 10 bases left in between. The length of the CDR3 is 15 residues.

CDR3 region: CASSVRGGSSYNEQFF. CDR3 sequence (DNA): TGTGCCAGCAGCGTCCGCGGGGGGAGCTCCTACAATGAGCAGTTCTTC. The chain couples TRBV9 to TRBJ2-1; 8 bases are a match to TRBD2. The CDR3 runs to 16 residues. From germline, CDR1 is SGDLS and CDR2 YYNGEE. The ends lost 2 bases at V and 0 bases at J; junction bases unmatched: 4.

The gene calls are TRBV7-8 and TRBJ1-5; D unclear. Germline values: CDR1 SGHVS, CDR2 FQNEAQ. The CDR3 consists of 16 residues. V was trimmed by 1 base and J by 1 base, leaving 11 bases between them. The CDR3, as DNA: TGTGCCAGCAGCTTAGACCGTCAGTCGAGCAATCAGCCCCAGCATTTT. It encodes CASSLDRQSSNQPQHF.